Given below is one T cell receptor beta chain in context. The antigen is undetermined. This CDR3 has 14 amino acids. CDR1 and CDR2 (germline): KGHSH, LQKENI. V was pared by 5 bases and J by 4 bases, with 14 bases between. The sample originates from a study of T cell repertoires in cytomegalovirus infection. TCRdb independently ran MiXCR on the reads; one entry per CDR3 protein. This sample has approximately 990,000 distinct CDR3 sequences, with roughly 30% found just once. The clonotype comes from a human donor in good health (CMV status not recorded). Some clones in this sample may be carry-over from other donors' samples. Sample: cultured CD8+ T cells from PBMCs, taken from culture after CMV antigen stimulation. V gene TRBV18 combines with J gene TRBJ1-1, with a weak D call TRBD1 (6 bases). The CDR3 nucleotides are TGTGCCAGCTCATCCGACAGGATGGGCACTGAAGCTTTCTTT. Protein sequence: CASSSDRMGTEAFF.